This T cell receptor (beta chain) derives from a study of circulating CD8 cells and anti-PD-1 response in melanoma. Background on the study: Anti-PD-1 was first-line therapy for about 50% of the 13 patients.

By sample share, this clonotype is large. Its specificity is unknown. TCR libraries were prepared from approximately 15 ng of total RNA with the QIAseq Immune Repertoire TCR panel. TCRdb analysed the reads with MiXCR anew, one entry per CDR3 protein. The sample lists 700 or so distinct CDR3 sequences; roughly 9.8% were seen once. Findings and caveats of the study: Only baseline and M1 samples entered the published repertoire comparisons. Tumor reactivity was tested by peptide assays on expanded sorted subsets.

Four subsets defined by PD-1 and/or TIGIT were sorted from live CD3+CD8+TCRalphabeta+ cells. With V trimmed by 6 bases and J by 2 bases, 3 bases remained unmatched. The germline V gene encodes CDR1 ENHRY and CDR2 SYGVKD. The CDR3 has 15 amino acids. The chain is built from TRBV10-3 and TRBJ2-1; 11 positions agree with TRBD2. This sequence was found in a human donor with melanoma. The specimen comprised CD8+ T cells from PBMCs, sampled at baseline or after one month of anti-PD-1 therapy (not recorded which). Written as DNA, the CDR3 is TGTGCCATCAGGAAGGGACTAGCGGCCTACAATGAGCAGTTCTTC. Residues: CAIRKGLAAYNEQFF.